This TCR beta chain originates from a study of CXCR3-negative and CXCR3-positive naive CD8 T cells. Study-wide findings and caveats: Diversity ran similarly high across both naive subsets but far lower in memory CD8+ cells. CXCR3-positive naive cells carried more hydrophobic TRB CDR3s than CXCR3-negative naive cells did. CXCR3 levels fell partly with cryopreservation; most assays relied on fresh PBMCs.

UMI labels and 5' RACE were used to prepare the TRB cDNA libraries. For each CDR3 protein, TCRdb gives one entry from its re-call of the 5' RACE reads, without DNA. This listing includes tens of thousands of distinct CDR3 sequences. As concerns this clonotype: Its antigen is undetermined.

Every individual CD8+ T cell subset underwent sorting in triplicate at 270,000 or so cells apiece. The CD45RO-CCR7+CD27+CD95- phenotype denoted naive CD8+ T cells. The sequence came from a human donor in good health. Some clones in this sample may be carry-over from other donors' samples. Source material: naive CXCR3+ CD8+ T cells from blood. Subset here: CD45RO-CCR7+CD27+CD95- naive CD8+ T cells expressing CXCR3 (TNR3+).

Here the CDR3 reads CASSTDSSNQPQHF. J is TRBJ1-5 and V is TRBV12-3 or TRBV12-4; TCRdb outputs TRBD1, but without DNA this stays unchecked. CDR3 length: 14 amino acids.